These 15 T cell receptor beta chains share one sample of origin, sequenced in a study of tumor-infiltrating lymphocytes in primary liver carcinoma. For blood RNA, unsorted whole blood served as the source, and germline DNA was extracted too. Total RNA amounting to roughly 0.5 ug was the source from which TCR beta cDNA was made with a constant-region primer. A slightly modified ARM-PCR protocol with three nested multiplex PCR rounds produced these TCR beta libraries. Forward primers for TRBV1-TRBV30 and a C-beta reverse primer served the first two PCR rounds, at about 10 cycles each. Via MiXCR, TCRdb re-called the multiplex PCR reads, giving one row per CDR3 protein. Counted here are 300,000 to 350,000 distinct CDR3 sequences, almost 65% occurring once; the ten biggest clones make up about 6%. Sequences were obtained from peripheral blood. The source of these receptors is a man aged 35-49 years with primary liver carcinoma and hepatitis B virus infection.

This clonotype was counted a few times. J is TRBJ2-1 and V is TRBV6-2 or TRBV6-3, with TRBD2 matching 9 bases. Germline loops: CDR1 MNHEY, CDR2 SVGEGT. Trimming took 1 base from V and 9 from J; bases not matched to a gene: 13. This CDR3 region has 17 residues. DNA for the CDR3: TGTGCCAGCAGTTACTTGACCGGAGCGGGAGGCCTTGGTGAGCAGTTCTTC. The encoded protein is CASSYLTGAGGLGEQFF.

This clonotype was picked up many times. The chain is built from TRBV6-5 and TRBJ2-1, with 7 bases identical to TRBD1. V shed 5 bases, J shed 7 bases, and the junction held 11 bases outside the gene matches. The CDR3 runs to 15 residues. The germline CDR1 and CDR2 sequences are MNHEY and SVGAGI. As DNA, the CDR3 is TGTGCCAGCAGTCGTCGGGGACAGAGGGTTAATGAGCAGTTCTTC. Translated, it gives CASSRRGQRVNEQFF.

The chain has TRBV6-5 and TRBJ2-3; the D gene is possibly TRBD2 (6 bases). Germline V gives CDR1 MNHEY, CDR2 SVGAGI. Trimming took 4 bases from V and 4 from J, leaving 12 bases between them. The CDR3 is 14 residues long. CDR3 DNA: TGTGCCAGCAGTTTCCAAGGAGGGCCAGATACGCAGTATTTT. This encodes CASSFQGGPDTQYF.

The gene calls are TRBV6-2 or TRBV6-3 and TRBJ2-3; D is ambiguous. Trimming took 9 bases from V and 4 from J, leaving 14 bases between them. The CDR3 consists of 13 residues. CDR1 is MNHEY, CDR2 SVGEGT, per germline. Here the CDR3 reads CASGLFVADTQYF. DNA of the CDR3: TGTGCCAGTGGTTTGTTCGTCGCAGATACGCAGTATTTT.

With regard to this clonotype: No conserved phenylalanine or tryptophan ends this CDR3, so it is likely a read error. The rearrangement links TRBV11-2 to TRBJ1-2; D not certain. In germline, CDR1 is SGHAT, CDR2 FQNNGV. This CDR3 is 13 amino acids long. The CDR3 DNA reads TGTGCCAGCAGTTTCGTAGGGATCTATTGCTACACCTCC. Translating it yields CASSFVGIYCYTS.

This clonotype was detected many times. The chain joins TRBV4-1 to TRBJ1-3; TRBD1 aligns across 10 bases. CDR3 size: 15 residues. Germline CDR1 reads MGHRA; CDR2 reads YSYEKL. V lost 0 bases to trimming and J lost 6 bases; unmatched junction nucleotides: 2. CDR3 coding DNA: TGCGCCAGCAGCCAAGAGGGGACAGGGGTAAACACCATATATTTT. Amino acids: CASSQEGTGVNTIYF.

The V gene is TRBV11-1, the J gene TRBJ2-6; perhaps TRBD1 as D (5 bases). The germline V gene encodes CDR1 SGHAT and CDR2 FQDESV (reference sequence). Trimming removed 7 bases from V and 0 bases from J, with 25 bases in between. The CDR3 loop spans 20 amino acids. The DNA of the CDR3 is TGTGCCAGCAACCCCCCCCGCAAGGACATTTGGGACTCTGGGGCCAACGTCCTGACTTTC. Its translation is CASNPPRKDIWDSGANVLTF. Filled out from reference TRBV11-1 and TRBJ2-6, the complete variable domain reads EAEVAQSPRYKITEKSQAVAFWCDPISGHATLYWYRQILGQGPELLVQFQDESVVDDSQLPKDRFSAERLKGVDSTLKIQPAELGDSAMYLCASNPPRKDIWDSGANVLTFGAGSRLTVL.

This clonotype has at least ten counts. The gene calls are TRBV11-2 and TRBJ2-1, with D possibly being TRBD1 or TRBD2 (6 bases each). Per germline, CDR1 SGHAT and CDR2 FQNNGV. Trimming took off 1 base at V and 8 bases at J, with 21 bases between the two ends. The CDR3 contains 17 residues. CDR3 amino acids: CASSLVGGRWGTDEQFF. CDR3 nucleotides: TGTGCCAGCAGCTTAGTAGGGGGGAGGTGGGGCACGGATGAGCAGTTCTTC.

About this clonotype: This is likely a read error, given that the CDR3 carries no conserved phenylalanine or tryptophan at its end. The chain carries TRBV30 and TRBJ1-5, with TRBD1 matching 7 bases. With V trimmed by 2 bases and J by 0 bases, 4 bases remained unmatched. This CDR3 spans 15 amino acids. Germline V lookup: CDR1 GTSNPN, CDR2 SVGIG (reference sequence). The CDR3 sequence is CAWSRGTDSNQPQHS. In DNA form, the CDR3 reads TGTGCCTGGAGTAGGGGGACAGATAGCAATCAGCCCCAGCATTCT.

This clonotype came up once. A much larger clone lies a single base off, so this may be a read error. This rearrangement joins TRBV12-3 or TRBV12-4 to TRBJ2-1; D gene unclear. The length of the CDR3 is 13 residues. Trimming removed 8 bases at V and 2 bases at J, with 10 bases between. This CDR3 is CASLLRTYNEQFF. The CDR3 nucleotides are TGTGCCAGCCTCTTAAGGACCTACAATGAGCAGTTCTTC.

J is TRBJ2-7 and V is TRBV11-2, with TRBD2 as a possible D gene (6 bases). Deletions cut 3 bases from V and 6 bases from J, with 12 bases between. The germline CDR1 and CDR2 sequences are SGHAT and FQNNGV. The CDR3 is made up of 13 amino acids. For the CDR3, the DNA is TGTGCCAGCAGCTTTGGAGGGGCTACCGAGCAGTACTTC. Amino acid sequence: CASSFGGATEQYF.

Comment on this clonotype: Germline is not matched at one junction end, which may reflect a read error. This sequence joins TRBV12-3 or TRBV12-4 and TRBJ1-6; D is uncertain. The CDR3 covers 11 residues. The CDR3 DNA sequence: TGTGCCTGGGGAGGAAGCTCACCCCCCCACTTT. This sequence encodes CAWGGSSPPHF.

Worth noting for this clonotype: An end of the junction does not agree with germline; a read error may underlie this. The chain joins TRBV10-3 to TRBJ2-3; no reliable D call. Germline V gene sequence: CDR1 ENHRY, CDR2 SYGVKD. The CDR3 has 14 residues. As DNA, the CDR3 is TGCGCCATCATTGAAGATATAGGGTATGATACGCAGTATTTT. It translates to CAIIEDIGYDTQYF.

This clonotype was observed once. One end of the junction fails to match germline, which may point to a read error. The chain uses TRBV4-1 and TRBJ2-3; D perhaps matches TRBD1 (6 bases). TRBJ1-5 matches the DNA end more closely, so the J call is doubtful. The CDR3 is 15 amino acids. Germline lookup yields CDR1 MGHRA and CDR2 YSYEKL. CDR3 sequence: CASSQDQGWADTQHF. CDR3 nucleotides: TGCGCTAGCAGCCAGGATCAGGGGTGGGCAGATACGCAGCATTTT.

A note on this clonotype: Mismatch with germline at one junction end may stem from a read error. The CDR3 is CASGLWGTGGRETQYF. For the CDR3, the DNA is TGTGCCAGCGGTTTATGGGGGACAGGGGGCAGAGAGACCCAGTACTTC. The chain recombines TRBV28 with TRBJ2-5; 12 positions agree with TRBD1. The CDR3 has 16 amino acids. Germline lookup yields CDR1 MDHEN and CDR2 SYDVKM.